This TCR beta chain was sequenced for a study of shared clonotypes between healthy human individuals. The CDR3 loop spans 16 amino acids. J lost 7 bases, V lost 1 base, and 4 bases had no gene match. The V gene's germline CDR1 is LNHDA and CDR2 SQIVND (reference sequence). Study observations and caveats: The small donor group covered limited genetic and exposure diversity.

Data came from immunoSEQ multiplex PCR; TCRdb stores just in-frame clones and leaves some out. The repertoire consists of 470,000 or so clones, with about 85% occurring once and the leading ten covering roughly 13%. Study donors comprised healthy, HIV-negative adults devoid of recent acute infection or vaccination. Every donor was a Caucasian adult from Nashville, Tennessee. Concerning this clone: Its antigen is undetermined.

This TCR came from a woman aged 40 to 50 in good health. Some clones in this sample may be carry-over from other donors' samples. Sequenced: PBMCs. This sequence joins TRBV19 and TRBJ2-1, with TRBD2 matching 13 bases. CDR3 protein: CASSIGTSGRYNEQFF. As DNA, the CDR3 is TGTGCCAGTAGTATAGGGACTAGCGGGAGATATAATGAGCAGTTCTTC.